Listed here is a single TCR beta chain. What it binds is not known. This CDR3 is 13 amino acids long. The germline V and J ends were trimmed by 3 bases and 6 bases, with 8 bases remaining between them. CDR1 and CDR2 from the germline V gene are LNHDA and SQIVND (reference sequence). These data originate in a study of blood T cells in healthy people across ages. The study, taken as a whole, reports: TCR beta diversity per million T cells fell roughly linearly with age.

Next came a second PCR, run for roughly 6 to 11 cycles, which used a sample-barcoded 5' primer along with a J-beta primer mix. TCRdb re-analysed the 5' RACE reads in MiXCR, keeping a single row per CDR3 protein. Here the sample spans 1.5 million to 2 million distinct CDR3 sequences, roughly 32% being singletons. Sequencing used blood. V and J are TRBV19 and TRBJ2-2; a possible D gene is TRBD2 (6 bases). This clonotype originated in a woman aged 30 to 39 in good health. The CDR3 bases are TGTGCCAGTAGTATTGGAGGGCCCGGGGAGCTGTTTTTT. Translating it yields CASSIGGPGELFF.